One sample yielded the 7 T cell receptor beta chains listed below, sequenced in a study of blood T cell repertoires in COVID-19. Assay used: immunoSEQ multiplex PCR; TCRdb lists only in-frame clones, some missing. The table includes some 210,000 clones, approximately 88% detected once. Sequences were obtained from peripheral blood. The source of these receptors is a man aged 55 to 70 who had recovered from COVID-19.

This rearrangement joins TRBV5-1 to TRBJ2-3; TRBD2 matches at 9 bases. Per germline, CDR1 SGHRS and CDR2 YFSETQ. The CDR3 is 16 amino acids. The trim removed 0 bases at V and 5 bases at J, leaving 7 bases unmatched. CDR3 loop: CASSLELAGVKDTQYF. DNA for the CDR3: TGCGCCAGCAGCTTGGAATTAGCGGGAGTTAAAGATACGCAGTATTTT.

The rearrangement joins TRBV3-1 (or the pseudogene TRBV3-2) to TRBJ2-1, with 9 bases lining up with TRBD1. CDR3 length: 15 amino acids. The J segment lost 6 bases and the V segment lost 4 bases, leaving 7 bases of the junction unmatched. Germline-derived CDR1 and CDR2 are LGHDT and YNNKEL (reference sequence). CDR3 coding DNA: TGTGCCAGCAGCCCCGGACAGGGGATCAGCAATGAGCAGTTCTTC. Amino acids: CASSPGQGISNEQFF.

The V gene is TRBV4-1, the J gene TRBJ2-7, with a possible D match to TRBD2 (5 bases). V was clipped by 3 bases and J by 1 base, with 7 bases between them. The germline CDR1 and CDR2 sequences are MGHRA and YSYEKL. The CDR3 has 13 residues. CDR3 sequence (DNA): TGCGCCAGCAGCCAGACTACATCCTACGAGCAGTACTTC. Encoded protein: CASSQTTSYEQYF.

The chain uses TRBV6-1 and TRBJ1-2, with 7 bases identical to TRBD1. Germline V CDR1 and CDR2: MNHNS, SASEGT. V lost 1 base to trimming and J lost 2 bases; unmatched junction nucleotides: 4. The CDR3 runs 15 residues. The DNA for the CDR3 is TGTGCCAGCAGTGAAGATACAGGGGTGAACTATGGCTACACCTTC. Translating gives CASSEDTGVNYGYTF.

The chain links TRBV14 to TRBJ2-2; 7 bases agree with TRBD1. In germline, CDR1 is SGHDN, CDR2 FVKESK. This CDR3 is 14 amino acids long. With 2 bases clipped from V and 4 bases from J, the junction kept 1 base outside the gene matches. CDR3 in DNA: TGTGCCAGCAGCCAAACAGGGGTCACCGGGGAGCTGTTTTTT. Amino acids: CASSQTGVTGELFF.

V usage is TRBV7-8 and J usage is TRBJ1-1; D remains ambiguous. CDR1 is SGHVS, CDR2 FQNEAQ, per germline. V dropped 1 base and J dropped 2 bases, with 5 bases sitting between them. The CDR3 runs to 13 residues. The CDR3 bases are TGTGCCAGCAGCTTAGTCCTCAACACTGAAGCTTTCTTT. This encodes CASSLVLNTEAFF.

The chain recombines TRBV3-1 (or the pseudogene TRBV3-2) with TRBJ2-5; 9 bases are shared with TRBD1. Germline V gene lookup returns CDR1 LGHDT and CDR2 YNNKEL (reference sequence). Germline trimming cut 1 base from V and 10 bases from J; bases unmatched to any gene: 4. The CDR3 consists of 13 residues. In nucleotides, the CDR3 is TGTGCCAGCAGCCAAGGACAGGGGGTTAGCCAGTACTTC. This codes for CASSQGQGVSQYF.